This T cell receptor beta chain originates from a study of blood T cell repertoires in COVID-19 (dated by TCRdb to the early 2020s). For the wider study: Samples covering the acute and convalescent phases of COVID-19 were provided by collaborators in the United States, Italy and Spain. Where HLA class I and class II types were available, the types were taken from metadata supplied by the sample provider, not from assay-based typing. The material from the prospective study consisted of cDNA or gDNA derived from T cells, B-cell-depleted T cells, or PBMCs. Nearly every sample came with metadata listing a de-identified subject ID, COVID-19 status, age in years and sex. Samples were obtained from the ongoing ImmuneRACE study (first 160 participants) and from 1,254 subjects provided by 6 global collaborators. The repertoires were made available in a free public database intended to serve as a resource for research on the immune response to SARS-CoV-2. Subjects who had been exposed to COVID-19, were actively infected with it, or had recovered from it provided the deeply sampled blood TCRbeta repertoires that made up the dataset. General conclusions and limits of the study: Clinical and demographic metadata were provided uncurated, with the amount varying by source and participant.

V sheds 6 bases and J sheds 3 bases, leaving 10 bases between their ends. The germline V gene specifies MDHEN as CDR1 and SYDVKM as CDR2. The cysteine opens and the phenylalanine closes a CDR3 of 13 amino acids. Of the read, only the CDR3 DNA is kept; its 39 bases are in frame from base 1. The immunoSEQ Assay, a bias-controlled multiplex PCR, was used to amplify TCRbeta CDR3 regions from genomic DNA. The published analysis was carried out like this. Nucleated cell counts per sample were estimated from amplification of reference gene primers within the assay. To quantify the absolute abundance of each unique TCRbeta CDR3 rearrangement, sequence reads were collapsed and filtered. For each sample, productive Simpson clonality was calculated by taking the square root of Simpson's diversity index across productive rearrangements. TCRdb limited this immuneACCESS table to in-frame rearrangements with V and J called. A share of clones is missing; checked studies link under half to unresolved V genes, and the rest is unexplained. For V, J and clone size, that table is used; D and trimming come from the DNA. The sample data list over 100,000 clones, and about 89% of these were observed just once. The biggest ten clones account for roughly an eighth of the sample.

As to this clone: Its binding antigen is unknown. No base-level quality is on record; no much larger clone is a single base apart.

At one collaborating source in Seattle, patients were enrolled during active infection and were followed longitudinally through the course of disease. Each collaborating institution followed its own protocols to collect whole blood in K2EDTA tubes. Collaborator samples were shipped for TCRbeta analysis as frozen whole blood, isolated PBMCs, or DNA extracted from either sample type. This sequence originates from a woman aged 70-85 years with COVID-19, enrolled during active disease. The chain is assembled from TRBV28 and TRBJ2-3; a confident D gene designation cannot be given. Material: peripheral blood. Here the CDR3 is given as CASRAYSTDTQYF. The DNA reads TGTGCCAGCAGGGCTTACAGTACAGATACGCAGTATTTT.